Listed below are T cell receptor beta chains from one sample, sequenced in a study of CD8 T cells in ankylosing spondylitis. MiXCR, applied by TCRdb to the 5' RACE reads, yields one record per CDR3 protein. The sample gives 350,000 to 450,000 distinct CDR3 sequences, 20% of which show up once; about an eighth is in the top ten. Sequenced input: blood, either unsorted or a sorted T cell fraction (not recorded which). The receptors here all came from a male donor with ankylosing spondylitis or in good health (not recorded which). CDR3s include the opening cysteine and the closing phenylalanine or tryptophan. A D gene is named only where the DNA matches it firmly. A row's size may be missing; if present it is once, few, many or a size class.

. | TRBJ2-1 | TRBV20-1 | . | TGCAGTGCTAGTCCCCTAACAAGCTCCTACAATGAGCAGTTCTTC | CSASPLTSSYNEQFF
few | TRBJ2-7 | TRBV3-1 | . | TGTGCCAGCAGCCAAGTTAAGGGGCACTACGAGCAGTACTTC | CASSQVKGHYEQYF
. | TRBJ2-3 | TRBV5-1 | . | TGCGCCAGCAGCTTGGAACAGGCCACAGATACGCAGTATTTT | CASSLEQATDTQYF
. | TRBJ2-3 | TRBV12-5 | . | TGTGCTAGTGCCCTCGGCTCTTACGCAGATACGCAGTATTTT | CASALGSYADTQYF
. | TRBJ1-2 | TRBV12-3/TRBV12-4 | . | TGTGCCAGCAGTGAAATACAGAACTATGGCTACACCTTC | CASSEIQNYGYTF
. | TRBJ2-7 | TRBV5-5 | TRBD1 | TGTGCCAGCAGCTTGGGATGGGGACAGGGGGGCGAGCAGTACTTC | CASSLGWGQGGEQYF
many | TRBJ1-1 | TRBV12-3/TRBV12-4 | . | TGTGCCAGCAGTTACCCCGGGGGACGCACTGAAGCTTTCTTT | CASSYPGGRTEAFF
few | TRBJ2-1 | TRBV24-1 | TRBD1 | TGTGCCACCAGTGATCGGACAGGGGGCTCCTACAATGAGCAGTTCTTC | CATSDRTGGSYNEQFF
few | TRBJ1-5 | TRBV19 | TRBD1 | TGTGCCAGTAATACAGGGGTCAATCAGCCCCAGCATTTT | CASNTGVNQPQHF
few | TRBJ2-5 | TRBV24-1 | . | TGTGCCACCAGTGATTTGAGTTTGGCCGGGGAAGAGACCCAGTACTTC | CATSDLSLAGEETQYF
few | TRBJ2-1 | TRBV20-1 | . | TGCAGTGCTAGGCAGACGAATCGCAATGAGCAGTTCTTC | CSARQTNRNEQFF
. | TRBJ2-2 | TRBV7-9 | . | TGTGCCAGCAGCGCCCCAGCTGGCACCGGGGAGCTGTTTTTT | CASSAPAGTGELFF
few | TRBJ2-4 | TRBV19 | . | TGTGCCAGTAGTGTCAATCGGTGGGCCAAAAACATTCAGTACTTC | CASSVNRWAKNIQYF
few | TRBJ2-7 | TRBV21-1 | . | TGTGCCAGCAGCCCTTTAGGGACAGGGGGCCCGGACGAGCAGTACTTC | CASSPLGTGGPDEQYF
. | TRBJ2-3 | TRBV2 | TRBD1 | TGTGCCAGCAGTGGAAATCCCGGGACAGGAGCTACAGATACGCAGTATTTT | CASSGNPGTGATDTQYF
. | TRBJ2-1 | TRBV7-9 | . | TGTGCCAGCAGCTTAGCTCAGGGTGTGTACAATGAGCAGTTCTTC | CASSLAQGVYNEQFF
. | TRBJ2-7 | TRBV12-3/TRBV12-4 | TRBD1 | TGTGCCAGCAGTCAATGGGACAGTCACGAGCAGTACTTC | CASSQWDSHEQYF
. | TRBJ2-5 | TRBV7-9 | TRBD2 | TGTGCCAGCGCCATGGGCCTAGCGGGGGTTCGGGAGACCCAGTACTTC | CASAMGLAGVRETQYF
few | TRBJ2-5 | TRBV6-2/TRBV6-3 | TRBD1 | TGTGCCAGCAGTTTCGACGGGACAGGGGGCGCGGAGACCCAGTACTTC | CASSFDGTGGAETQYF
many | TRBJ1-1 | TRBV12-3/TRBV12-4 | . | TGTGCCAGCAGTTTAGTGTGGGACAACACTGAAGCTTTCTTT | CASSLVWDNTEAFF